Presented here are 10 T cell receptor beta chains from one specimen sequenced in a study of CD8 T cells in Susac syndrome. With random hexamers, about 0.45 to 1 ug RNA was reverse transcribed. One entry per CDR3 protein, called by TCRdb with MiXCR from the immunoSEQ multiplex PCR reads. This table holds approximately 200,000 distinct CDR3 sequences, roughly 92% found once. Sequenced material: CD8+ T cells from PBMCs. The receptors were sampled from a human donor with multiple sclerosis.

The chain joins TRBV25-1 to TRBJ2-1; 7 positions agree with TRBD2. V lost 7 bases, J lost 1 base, and 13 bases stayed unmatched. The CDR3 covers 17 residues. CDR1 is MGHDK, CDR2 SYGVNS, per germline. Here the CDR3 DNA reads TGTGCCAGCACTGACAAAGAGAAGCGGGAATCCTACAATGAGCAGTTCTTC. Translated, it gives CASTDKEKRESYNEQFF. The full variable domain, with the rest looked up from reference TRBV25-1 and TRBJ2-1, is EADIYQTPRYLVIGTGKKITLECSQTMGHDKMYWYQQDPGMELHLIHYSYGVNSTEKGDLSSESTVSRIRTEHFPLTLESARPSHTSQYLCASTDKEKRESYNEQFFGPGTRLTVL.

The CDR3 sequence is CASSPRDSLRNQPQHF. The CDR3 DNA reads TGTGCCAGCAGTCCCCGGGACAGCCTTCGCAATCAGCCCCAGCATTTT. The J gene is TRBJ1-5, the V gene TRBV6-1; TRBD1 matches at 7 bases. CDR3 length: 16 residues. The ends lost 5 bases at V and 2 bases at J; junction bases unmatched: 9. Germline-derived CDR1 and CDR2 are MNHNS and SASEGT.

The CDR3 is CASSAGLANYNEQFF. The CDR3 DNA reads as TGTGCCAGCAGCGCAGGACTAGCGAATTACAATGAGCAGTTCTTC. The chain joins TRBV9 to TRBJ2-1; 9 bases are shared with TRBD2. This CDR3 contains 15 residues. Looked up from germline, CDR1 is SGDLS and CDR2 is YYNGEE. The V gene end was trimmed by 3 bases and the J gene end by 4 bases; junction bases not matched to a gene: 5.

J is TRBJ2-1 and V is TRBV10-3; 8 positions agree with TRBD1. This CDR3 has 15 amino acids. CDR1 and CDR2 from the germline V gene are ENHRY and SYGVKD. The ends lost 6 bases at V and 4 bases at J; junction bases unmatched: 8. The chain's CDR3 is CAIRAGTGLYNEQFF. In DNA, the CDR3 is TGTGCCATCAGGGCCGGGACAGGACTATACAATGAGCAGTTCTTC.

This rearrangement joins TRBV30 to TRBJ2-1; tentatively, D is TRBD1 or TRBD2 (5 bases each). Germline V CDR1 and CDR2: GTSNPN, SVGIG (reference sequence). The V and J ends lost 1 base and 8 bases respectively, with 12 bases between them. The CDR3 sequence is 13 residues long. The CDR3, as DNA: TGTGCCTGGAGTGCCGGGACGGCCTATGAGCAGTTCTTC. It is translated as CAWSAGTAYEQFF.

The chain joins TRBV30 to TRBJ1-6, with TRBD1 identical over 8 bases. V was pared by 0 bases and J by 10 bases, with 11 bases of the junction left unmatched. The CDR3 consists of 16 residues. Germline V gene sequence: CDR1 GTSNPN, CDR2 SVGIG (reference sequence). CDR3 protein: CAWSVSQTGDGSPLHF. The CDR3 DNA reads TGTGCCTGGAGTGTATCCCAGACAGGGGATGGATCACCCCTCCACTTT.

The chain recombines TRBV5-4 with TRBJ2-3; D tentatively fits TRBD1 or TRBD2 (5 bases each). V lost 3 bases, J lost 0 bases, and 17 bases lay in between. Germline V lookup: CDR1 SGHNT, CDR2 YYREEE (reference sequence). The CDR3 loop spans 17 amino acids. CDR3 DNA: TGTGCCAGCAGCTCATCCGGGACGGGCTTAAGCACAGATACGCAGTATTTT. Translation gives CASSSSGTGLSTDTQYF.

This clonotype occurred once. The chain links TRBV7-9 to TRBJ1-1, with D possibly being TRBD1 (6 bases). V was clipped by 8 bases and J by 2 bases, with 12 bases between them. The CDR3 length is 13 residues. CDR1 is SEHNR, CDR2 FQNEAQ, per germline (reference sequence). The CDR3 here is CASLRTENTEAFF. CDR3 sequence (DNA): TGTGCCAGCCTTCGGACAGAAAACACTGAAGCTTTCTTT.

The gene calls are TRBV5-6 and TRBJ1-1, with D uncertain. This CDR3 spans 15 amino acids. The V gene's germline CDR1 is SGHDT and CDR2 YYEEEE. Deletions cut 3 bases from V and 3 bases from J, with 15 bases between. CDR3 sequence: CASSSGGLLDTEAFF. CDR3 nucleotides: TGTGCCAGCAGCTCTGGAGGCCTACTCGACACTGAAGCTTTCTTT.

This sequence joins TRBV5-6 and TRBJ2-7, with 7 bases fitting TRBD1. With V trimmed by 5 bases and J by 1 base, 6 bases remained unmatched. This CDR3 has 14 amino acids. Per germline, CDR1 SGHDT and CDR2 YYEEEE. The chain's CDR3 is CASRLGTDSYEQYF. The CDR3 coding sequence is TGTGCCAGCAGGTTAGGGACAGATTCCTACGAGCAGTACTTC. Filled out from reference TRBV5-6 and TRBJ2-7, the complete variable domain reads DAGVTQSPTHLIKTRGQQVTLRCSPKSGHDTVSWYQQALGQGPQFIFQYYEEEERQRGNFPDRFSGHQFPNYSSELNVNALLLGDSALYLCASRLGTDSYEQYFGPGTRLTVT.